Listed below are T cell receptor beta chains from one sample, sequenced in a study of naive and memory T cell subsets. TCRdb re-called the UMI-ligation and nested PCR reads through MiXCR, storing one row per CDR3 protein. Of under 150,000 distinct CDR3 sequences detected, about 20% appear once; the ten largest clones hold about 0.57%. The specimen was naive CD8+ T cells from blood. Receptors were obtained from a human donor in good health. The conserved cysteine and the conserved F or W are not part of the CDR3 here. The order of the fields is V gene, clone size, J gene, CDR3 protein. Not all rows give a size; the values are once, few, many and, for expanded clones, a class.

V gene: TRBV28; clone size: few; J gene: TRBJ2-5; CDR3 protein: ASSLFPKETQY
V gene: TRBV28; clone size: few; J gene: TRBJ2-2; CDR3 protein: ASSSLPGLAGFSNTGELF
V gene: TRBV28; clone size: few; J gene: TRBJ2-2; CDR3 protein: ASSRQGGTGELF
V gene: TRBV20-1; clone size: many; J gene: TRBJ2-6; CDR3 protein: SARVGTTYNVLT
V gene: TRBV18; clone size: -; J gene: TRBJ2-1; CDR3 protein: ASSRSQGLSGRSGNEQF
V gene: TRBV28; clone size: few; J gene: TRBJ1-1; CDR3 protein: ASSLVRDRGFLNTEAF
V gene: TRBV12-3/TRBV12-4; clone size: few; J gene: TRBJ2-1; CDR3 protein: ASSPQGDRGTNEQF
V gene: TRBV29-1; clone size: -; J gene: TRBJ1-3; CDR3 protein: SVEDFGNTIY
V gene: TRBV5-1; clone size: few; J gene: TRBJ2-1; CDR3 protein: ASSLPSSGSSYNEQF
V gene: TRBV12-3/TRBV12-4; clone size: few; J gene: TRBJ1-1; CDR3 protein: ASSSLIHAPGQVGTEAF
V gene: TRBV29-1; clone size: -; J gene: TRBJ2-1; CDR3 protein: SVEIYNEQF
V gene: TRBV5-6; clone size: -; J gene: TRBJ2-1; CDR3 protein: ASSFSSSVYEQF
V gene: TRBV7-2; clone size: few; J gene: TRBJ2-3; CDR3 protein: ASSFSGAGDTQY
V gene: TRBV11-2; clone size: -; J gene: TRBJ2-7; CDR3 protein: ASSSGTGLYEQY
V gene: TRBV7-3; clone size: -; J gene: TRBJ1-1; CDR3 protein: ASSPQGGTEAF
V gene: TRBV27; clone size: many; J gene: TRBJ1-3; CDR3 protein: ASSPWFGGPGNTIY
V gene: TRBV29-1; clone size: few; J gene: TRBJ2-1; CDR3 protein: SADGRGQSYNEQF
V gene: TRBV12-5; clone size: few; J gene: TRBJ2-3; CDR3 protein: ASGPGAGADTQY
V gene: TRBV2; clone size: few; J gene: TRBJ2-1; CDR3 protein: ANTPSGTQQGVNEQF
V gene: TRBV10-3; clone size: -; J gene: TRBJ1-2; CDR3 protein: AIRDTANYGYT
V gene: TRBV4-1; clone size: few; J gene: TRBJ2-1; CDR3 protein: ASSLRGGTAYNEQF
V gene: TRBV12-3/TRBV12-4; clone size: -; J gene: TRBJ1-1; CDR3 protein: ASRGTGDVEAF
V gene: TRBV4-1; clone size: -; J gene: TRBJ2-1; CDR3 protein: ASSRGPQREQF
V gene: TRBV5-1; clone size: many; J gene: TRBJ1-1; CDR3 protein: ASTNGIGTEAF
V gene: TRBV27; clone size: few; J gene: TRBJ2-7; CDR3 protein: ASSGGAGDDYEQY
V gene: TRBV7-9; clone size: -; J gene: TRBJ2-7; CDR3 protein: ASSLIGNPNDEQY
V gene: TRBV28; clone size: many; J gene: TRBJ2-3; CDR3 protein: ASSLSPAGDTQY
V gene: TRBV28; clone size: few; J gene: TRBJ1-5; CDR3 protein: ASSFNRGSAQPQH
V gene: TRBV4-1; clone size: -; J gene: TRBJ2-1; CDR3 protein: ASSPGLVYNEQF
V gene: TRBV7-2; clone size: -; J gene: TRBJ2-5; CDR3 protein: ASSLLWREGWETQY
V gene: TRBV28; clone size: few; J gene: TRBJ1-1; CDR3 protein: ASNFPGQESPEAF
V gene: TRBV28; clone size: many; J gene: TRBJ2-5; CDR3 protein: ASSLLLAGGQETQY